The 23 T cell receptor beta chains reported below all come from one sample, sequenced in a study of blood T cell repertoires in COVID-19. Method: immunoSEQ multiplex PCR; TCRdb's copy keeps in-frame clones and lacks some. The repertoire includes about 310,000 clones, about nine tenths of them detected once, and 1% sits in the top ten. The sequenced material came from peripheral blood. All receptors come from a man aged 50-60 years with active or convalescent COVID-19.

This clone appeared a single time. This chain joins TRBV2 and TRBJ1-4; 9 positions match TRBD1. This CDR3 is 15 amino acids long. Germline V gives CDR1 SNHLY, CDR2 FYNNEI. V shed 0 bases and J 14 bases; nucleotides not matched to a gene: 10. The CDR3 sequence is CASSEALDRGFSLFF. The CDR3 DNA sequence: TGTGCCAGCAGTGAAGCGCTTGACAGGGGGTTTAGTCTGTTTTTT.

The rearrangement joins TRBV7-9 to TRBJ1-1; D remains ambiguous. Germline loops: CDR1 SEHNR, CDR2 FQNEAQ (reference sequence). The V end lost 4 bases, the J end lost 7 bases, and 10 bases lay between the germline ends. This CDR3 is 12 amino acids long. Here the CDR3 reads CASSSTPYEAFF. CDR3 in DNA: TGTGCCAGCAGCTCCACTCCCTATGAAGCTTTCTTT. Together with reference TRBV7-9 and TRBJ1-1, the CDR3 gives the full variable domain: DTGVSQNPRHKITKRGQNVTFRCDPISEHNRLYWYRQTLGQGPEFLTYFQNEAQLEKSRLLSDRFSAERPKGSFSTLEIQRTEQGDSAMYLCASSSTPYEAFFGQGTRLTVV.

The chain recombines TRBV19 with TRBJ1-1; 7 bases align to TRBD1. CDR1 is LNHDA and CDR2 is SQIVND in the germline V gene (reference sequence). J was trimmed by 7 bases and V by 5 bases; bases with no gene match: 4. This CDR3 region has 12 residues. CDR3 DNA: TGTGCCAGTAGTTCCGACAGGGTTGAAGCTTTCTTT. Its translation: CASSSDRVEAFF.

The rearrangement uses TRBV11-3 and TRBJ1-3, with D uncertain. The CDR3 spans 14 residues. CDR1 and CDR2 from the germline V gene are SGHNT and YENEEA. Trimming removed 4 bases at V and 0 bases at J, with 7 bases between. CDR3 DNA sequence: TGTGCCAGCAGCTCGGGAGGCTCTGGAAACACCATATATTTT. Translating gives CASSSGGSGNTIYF.

In regard to this clone: The identical CDR3 is also encoded by other nucleotide sequences in the sample. The gene calls are TRBV2 and TRBJ2-5, with 9 bases matching TRBD2. The J segment lost 2 bases and the V segment lost 4 bases, leaving 2 bases of the junction unmatched. The CDR3 length is 14 residues. Germline CDR1 is SNHLY and CDR2 is FYNNEI. This chain's CDR3 is CASSGLAGQETQYF. The DNA for the CDR3 is TGTGCCAGCAGTGGGCTAGCGGGACAAGAGACCCAGTACTTC.

V is TRBV5-1 and J is TRBJ2-1; D not resolved. In germline, CDR1 is SGHRS, CDR2 YFSETQ. This CDR3 has 15 amino acids. V was cut by 2 bases and J by 0 bases, with 9 bases left in between. Here the CDR3 DNA reads TGCGCCAGCAGCTTCACCTTGAGCTCCTACAATGAGCAGTTCTTC. Protein product: CASSFTLSSYNEQFF.

As to this clone: An end of the junction differs from the germline gene, which may be a read error. This chain uses TRBV2 with TRBJ2-1; TRBD2 agrees at 7 bases. The CDR3 spans 11 residues. Germline loops: CDR1 SNHLY, CDR2 FYNNEI. The CDR3 sequence is CASSERDYMVF. Written as DNA, the CDR3 is TGTGCCAGCAGTGAAAGGGACTACATGGTCTTC. The full variable domain, its missing parts supplied by reference TRBV2 and TRBJ2-1, is EPEVTQTPSHQVTQMGQEVILRCVPISNHLYFYWYRQILGQKVEFLVSFYNNEISEKSEIFDDQFSVERPDGSNFTLKIRSTKLEDSAMYFCASSERDYMVFGPGTRLTVL.

The chain links TRBV7-2 to TRBJ1-5; 7 nucleotides align to TRBD1. The CDR3 runs 13 residues. Looked up from germline, CDR1 is SGHTA and CDR2 is FQGNSA. Trimming removed 5 bases from V and 4 bases from J; junction bases left unmatched: 2. This CDR3 is CASSRGQNQPQHF. The CDR3 region has the DNA TGTGCCAGCAGCCGGGGACAGAATCAGCCCCAGCATTTT.

The CDR3 is CASSQGDRLIPHFYGYTF. For the CDR3, the DNA is TGTGCCAGCAGCCAAGGGGACAGGTTGATTCCCCATTTCTATGGCTACACCTTC. V usage is TRBV3-1 (or the pseudogene TRBV3-2) and J usage is TRBJ1-2; TRBD1 matches at 8 bases. V gave up 1 base and J gave up 4 bases; unmatched junction bases: 14. The V gene's germline CDR1 is LGHDT and CDR2 YNNKEL (reference sequence). The CDR3 covers 18 residues.

The rearrangement links TRBV7-3 to TRBJ2-7, with 7 positions matching TRBD1. After removal of 5 bases from V and 6 bases from J, the junction contained 10 bases not matched to a gene. The CDR3 consists of 14 residues. The V gene's germline CDR1 is SGHTA and CDR2 FQGTGA. The CDR3 here is CASSPRQGSGEQYF. CDR3 DNA: TGTGCCAGCAGCCCCAGACAGGGTTCGGGCGAGCAGTACTTC.

This rearrangement joins TRBV9 to TRBJ2-1, with 7 nucleotides matching TRBD2. Germline CDR1 is SGDLS and CDR2 is YYNGEE. The trim removed 3 bases at V and 8 bases at J, leaving 11 bases unmatched. The CDR3 runs 15 residues. This CDR3 is CASSEGTTSGDEQFF. The CDR3, as DNA: TGTGCCAGCAGCGAAGGGACTACCTCCGGGGATGAGCAGTTCTTC.

The chain uses TRBV6-2 or TRBV6-3 and TRBJ1-2, with D tentatively TRBD1 (6 bases). V lost 6 bases and J lost 6, with 20 bases in between. The germline V gene has CDR1 MNHEY and CDR2 SVGEGT. The CDR3 totals 15 residues. CDR3 residues: CASSDNGWQGNGYTF. The CDR3, as DNA: TGTGCCAGCAGCGACAACGGTTGGCAGGGGAATGGCTACACCTTC.

The genes are TRBV11-2 and TRBJ2-7, with TRBD2 matching 7 bases. The V gene end was trimmed by 5 bases and the J gene end by 3 bases; junction bases not matched to a gene: 10. The CDR3 is 15 amino acids. CDR1 is SGHAT and CDR2 is FQNNGV in the germline V gene. This CDR3 is CASSAGGGVGYEQYF. The DNA of the CDR3 is TGTGCCAGCAGCGCCGGCGGGGGAGTAGGCTACGAGCAGTACTTC. The full variable domain, rest sourced from reference TRBV11-2 and TRBJ2-7, is EAGVAQSPRYKIIEKRQSVAFWCNPISGHATLYWYQQILGQGPKLLIQFQNNGVVDDSQLPKDRFSAERLKGVDSTLKIQPAKLEDSAVYLCASSAGGGVGYEQYFGPGTRLTVT.

CDR3 amino acids: CSASEGASNNSPLHF. The CDR3 DNA sequence: TGCAGTGCTAGTGAGGGGGCGTCTAATAATTCACCCCTCCACTTT. This chain uses TRBV20-1 with TRBJ1-6, with 7 bases identical to TRBD1. There are 15 residues in the CDR3. V was clipped by 3 bases and J by 5 bases; unmatched bases: 7. The germline gives CDR1 DFQATT, CDR2 SNEGSKA (reference sequence).

CDR3 DNA: TGTGCCAGCAGTTACAGGGTATGGCAGCCCCAGCATTTT. It is translated as CASSYRVWQPQHF. V gene TRBV27 combines with J gene TRBJ1-5; D perhaps matches TRBD1 (6 bases). This CDR3 is 13 amino acids long. Germline CDR1 reads MNHEY; CDR2 reads SMNVEV (reference sequence). The germline V and J ends were trimmed by 4 bases and 7 bases, with 11 bases remaining between them.

The rearrangement joins TRBV6-1 to TRBJ1-6; no clear D. The CDR3 has 15 residues. In germline, CDR1 is MNHNS, CDR2 SASEGT. The V end lost 2 bases, the J end lost 8 bases, and 13 bases lay between the germline ends. The DNA for the CDR3 is TGTGCCAGCAGTGAAATGTCCCCCCATGATTCACCCCTCCACTTT. Its protein product is CASSEMSPHDSPLHF.

This clone was observed a handful of times. The chain uses TRBV3-1 (or the pseudogene TRBV3-2) and TRBJ1-2; D perhaps matches TRBD1 (5 bases). Germline loops: CDR1 LGHDT, CDR2 YNNKEL (reference sequence). The CDR3 loop spans 13 amino acids. V lost 3 bases and J lost 7, with 12 bases in between. The CDR3 here is CASSQTRVGGYTF. CDR3 DNA sequence: TGTGCCAGCAGCCAGACCAGGGTAGGTGGCTACACCTTC.

The genes are TRBV6-5 and TRBJ1-5; no reliable D call. The CDR3 runs to 13 residues. Germline V lookup: CDR1 MNHEY, CDR2 SVGAGI. The V end was cut by 6 bases, the J end by 4 bases, with 10 bases between. This chain's CDR3 is CASRRTLNQPQHF. The CDR3 coding sequence is TGTGCCAGCAGGAGGACTTTAAATCAGCCCCAGCATTTT.

The gene calls are TRBV6-4 and TRBJ2-6; possible D gene TRBD1, 6 bases. The CDR3 totals 17 residues. Trimming removed 4 bases from V and 1 base from J, with 14 bases in between. Germline V gives CDR1 MRHNA, CDR2 SNTAGT. The CDR3 DNA sequence: TGTGCCAGCAGTGCCCTCAGCCAGGGGTCTGGGGCCAACGTCCTGACTTTC. The encoded protein is CASSALSQGSGANVLTF.

In its sample, this clone was seen a few times. This sequence joins TRBV5-8 and TRBJ2-7; D perhaps matches TRBD1 (6 bases). V was trimmed by 1 base and J by 6 bases, leaving 14 bases between them. CDR3 length equals 14 residues. Per germline, CDR1 SGHTS and CDR2 YDEGEE. The CDR3, as DNA: TGTGCCAGCAGCTTGAACAGGGATTTGGGCGAGCAGTACTTC. This translates into CASSLNRDLGEQYF.

This clone was counted once. V usage is TRBV20-1 and J usage is TRBJ2-3; TRBD1 is a possible D gene (6 bases). Germline V gene data show CDR1 as DFQATT and CDR2 as SNEGSKA (reference sequence). V was trimmed by 3 bases and J by 5 bases, leaving 15 bases between them. This CDR3 is built from 14 residues. DNA for the CDR3: TGCAGTGCTAGTCCCACGCTGACAGGAGATACGCAGTATTTT. As protein: CSASPTLTGDTQYF.

This chain connects TRBV7-2 to TRBJ1-5; tentative D call: TRBD1 (5 bases). Trimming stripped 1 base from V and 5 bases from J, with 9 bases between. The CDR3 extends over 14 amino acids. The germline gives CDR1 SGHTA, CDR2 FQGNSA. This CDR3 is CASSLDGGYQPQHF. The DNA of the CDR3 is TGTGCCAGCAGCTTAGATGGGGGGTATCAGCCCCAGCATTTT.

This clone was found once. The V and J genes are TRBV6-4 and TRBJ2-3, with a possible D match to TRBD2 (5 bases). The germline V gene encodes CDR1 MRHNA and CDR2 SNTAGT. The CDR3 totals 13 residues. Trimming removed 7 bases at V and 4 bases at J, with 12 bases between. This CDR3 is CASITEEADTQYF. DNA for the CDR3: TGTGCCAGCATCACTGAGGAGGCAGATACGCAGTATTTT.